These T cell receptor beta chains were read from a single sample in a study of beta chain features in type 1 diabetes. Only in-frame clones appear in the TCRdb table, and some are missing; sequencing was by immunoSEQ multiplex PCR. The data show around 500,000 clones, about an eighth seen once. The sample taken for sequencing was naive CD4+ T cells from blood. The receptors were gathered from a woman under 30 in good health. Each CDR3 is given with its conserved first and last residue. Each record gives: J gene, V gene, clone size, D gene, CDR3 DNA, CDR3 protein. A D gene is named only where the DNA matches it firmly. The size field is filled for only some rows; it gives once, few, many or a size class.

j_call: TRBJ1-3; v_call: TRBV2; clone_size: NA; d_call: NA; cdr3_nt: TGTGCCAGCAGAGAAGGGGACCTCTCTGGAAACACCATATATTTT; cdr3_aa: CASREGDLSGNTIYF
j_call: TRBJ2-4; v_call: TRBV2; clone_size: few; d_call: NA; cdr3_nt: TGTGCCAGCAGTAGGGCCACTCATGTGTACTTC; cdr3_aa: CASSRATHVYF
j_call: TRBJ2-5; v_call: TRBV29-1; clone_size: many; d_call: NA; cdr3_nt: TGCAGCGTCCCAGGGGCTTTTCAAGAGACCCAGTACTTC; cdr3_aa: CSVPGAFQETQYF
j_call: TRBJ2-1; v_call: TRBV6-5; clone_size: few; d_call: TRBD1; cdr3_nt: TGTGCCAGCAGTAAACGACAGGGTGAGCAGTTCTTC; cdr3_aa: CASSKRQGEQFF
j_call: TRBJ1-2; v_call: TRBV30; clone_size: NA; d_call: NA; cdr3_nt: TGTGCCTGGAGTGTACAAGTAGTATCCTATGGCTACACCTTC; cdr3_aa: CAWSVQVVSYGYTF
j_call: TRBJ2-3; v_call: TRBV7-3; clone_size: NA; d_call: NA; cdr3_nt: TGTGCCAGCAGCTTATTTGGGGGTTGGACAGATACGCAGTATTTT; cdr3_aa: CASSLFGGWTDTQYF
j_call: TRBJ2-5; v_call: TRBV18; clone_size: NA; d_call: TRBD1; cdr3_nt: TGTGCCAGCTCACAGTGGGGGACAGGGGATCAAGAGACCCAGTACTTC; cdr3_aa: CASSQWGTGDQETQYF
j_call: TRBJ2-2; v_call: TRBV19; clone_size: few; d_call: TRBD1; cdr3_nt: TGTGCCAGTAGTCGTCCGGGACAGGGGAAAACCGGGGAGCTGTTTTTT; cdr3_aa: CASSRPGQGKTGELFF
j_call: TRBJ2-4; v_call: TRBV7-9; clone_size: few; d_call: NA; cdr3_nt: TGTGCCAGCAGCTTAGAAGGTTGGACGGCCGGGAGAGACATTCAGTACTTC; cdr3_aa: CASSLEGWTAGRDIQYF
j_call: TRBJ2-3; v_call: TRBV12-2; clone_size: NA; d_call: NA; cdr3_nt: TGTGCAAGTCGCTTAGGAGGGCGGGATTGCACAGATACGCAGTATTTT; cdr3_aa: CASRLGGRDCTDTQYF
j_call: TRBJ2-3; v_call: TRBV5-4; clone_size: NA; d_call: NA; cdr3_nt: TGTGCCAGCAGCTTGGCCGCGTCGGATACGCAGTATTTT; cdr3_aa: CASSLAASDTQYF
j_call: TRBJ2-7; v_call: TRBV7-8; clone_size: few; d_call: NA; cdr3_nt: TGTGCCAGCAGCTCCACATCTCCCCTTGGAGACGAGCAGTACTTC; cdr3_aa: CASSSTSPLGDEQYF
j_call: TRBJ1-2; v_call: TRBV7-9; clone_size: few; d_call: NA; cdr3_nt: TGTGCCAGCAGCCCAGGACAGTATGGCTACACCTTC; cdr3_aa: CASSPGQYGYTF
j_call: TRBJ2-7; v_call: TRBV5-6; clone_size: few; d_call: TRBD2; cdr3_nt: TGTGCCAGCAGCCCCCCACCGGGACTAGCGAGCTACGAGCAGTACTTC; cdr3_aa: CASSPPPGLASYEQYF
j_call: TRBJ2-7; v_call: TRBV7-2; clone_size: NA; d_call: NA; cdr3_nt: TGTGCCAGCAGCTCCTGGGGACCTGCCTACGAGCAGTACTTC; cdr3_aa: CASSSWGPAYEQYF
j_call: TRBJ2-7; v_call: TRBV18; clone_size: NA; d_call: NA; cdr3_nt: TGTGCCAGCTCACCACCGTTGGGGGGTGGGACCTACGAGCAGTACTTC; cdr3_aa: CASSPPLGGGTYEQYF
j_call: TRBJ2-1; v_call: TRBV19; clone_size: NA; d_call: TRBD2; cdr3_nt: TGTGCCAGTAGTAGACTAGCGGGGGGGCAAAACAATGAGCAGTTCTTC; cdr3_aa: CASSRLAGGQNNEQFF
j_call: TRBJ1-1; v_call: TRBV7-9; clone_size: NA; d_call: NA; cdr3_nt: TGTGCCAGCAGCTTAGGAGCAGGTTACACTGAAGCTTTCTTT; cdr3_aa: CASSLGAGYTEAFF
j_call: TRBJ2-5; v_call: TRBV13; clone_size: NA; d_call: NA; cdr3_nt: TGTGCCAGCAGCTTGAAGACCCAGTACTTC; cdr3_aa: CASSLKTQYF
j_call: TRBJ1-5; v_call: TRBV6-6; clone_size: few; d_call: TRBD1; cdr3_nt: TGTGCCAGCAGTTCCCCGGGACAGGGAAATCAGCCCCAGCATTTT; cdr3_aa: CASSSPGQGNQPQHF
j_call: TRBJ1-5; v_call: TRBV18; clone_size: few; d_call: TRBD1; cdr3_nt: TGTGCCAGCTCACCATCGGTAGGACAGGGGGATCAGCCCCAGCATTTT; cdr3_aa: CASSPSVGQGDQPQHF
j_call: TRBJ2-7; v_call: TRBV14; clone_size: few; d_call: NA; cdr3_nt: TGTGCCAGCAGGGGGGTCGGGGAGCAGTACTTC; cdr3_aa: CASRGVGEQYF
j_call: TRBJ2-3; v_call: TRBV10-3; clone_size: few; d_call: NA; cdr3_nt: TGTGCCATCAGTGCGATGGATACGCAGTATTTT; cdr3_aa: CAISAMDTQYF
j_call: TRBJ2-3; v_call: TRBV7-2; clone_size: few; d_call: NA; cdr3_nt: TGTGCCAGCAGCTCGGCGGGAGATACGCAGTATTTT; cdr3_aa: CASSSAGDTQYF
j_call: TRBJ2-4; v_call: TRBV27; clone_size: NA; d_call: NA; cdr3_nt: TGTGCCAGCAGTTCGAGGGGAGCCCCGAACAAAAACATTCAGTACTTC; cdr3_aa: CASSSRGAPNKNIQYF
j_call: TRBJ2-1; v_call: TRBV2; clone_size: few; d_call: TRBD2; cdr3_nt: TGTGCCAGCAGTGGGACTAGTAACAATGAGCAGTTCTTC; cdr3_aa: CASSGTSNNEQFF
j_call: TRBJ1-2; v_call: TRBV30; clone_size: NA; d_call: NA; cdr3_nt: TGTGCCTGGAGTGTAAAAGGGTCAGCCGGTGGCTACACCTTC; cdr3_aa: CAWSVKGSAGGYTF
j_call: TRBJ1-1; v_call: TRBV9; clone_size: NA; d_call: NA; cdr3_nt: TGTGCCAGCAGCGTAGCACCGACGAACACTGAAGCTTTCTTT; cdr3_aa: CASSVAPTNTEAFF
j_call: TRBJ2-3; v_call: TRBV7-3; clone_size: NA; d_call: TRBD2; cdr3_nt: TGTGCCAGCAGCCCAAAACTAGCGGGAGACGCGGATACGCAGTATTTT; cdr3_aa: CASSPKLAGDADTQYF
j_call: TRBJ2-2; v_call: TRBV27; clone_size: NA; d_call: NA; cdr3_nt: TGTGCCAGCAGTTTAACATCTTCTGCGGTTTTTGGGGAGCTGTTTTTT; cdr3_aa: CASSLTSSAVFGELFF
j_call: TRBJ2-6; v_call: TRBV7-3; clone_size: NA; d_call: NA; cdr3_nt: TGTGCCACCCGAGGTCCTGGGGCCAACGTCCTGACTTTC; cdr3_aa: CATRGPGANVLTF
j_call: TRBJ1-1; v_call: TRBV29-1; clone_size: few; d_call: NA; cdr3_nt: TGCAGCGTTGAAAGGGAGGGCAGGGTGACTGAAGCTTTCTTT; cdr3_aa: CSVEREGRVTEAFF
j_call: TRBJ2-2; v_call: TRBV5-1; clone_size: once; d_call: NA; cdr3_nt: TGCGCCAGCAGCTTGTTGGGGTTCACCGGGGAGCTGTTTTTT; cdr3_aa: CASSLLGFTGELFF
j_call: TRBJ1-1; v_call: TRBV2; clone_size: NA; d_call: NA; cdr3_nt: TGTGCCAGCAGTTGGACAGTACTGAACACTGAAGCTTTCTTT; cdr3_aa: CASSWTVLNTEAFF
j_call: TRBJ1-4; v_call: TRBV7-9; clone_size: NA; d_call: TRBD1; cdr3_nt: TGTGCCAGCAGCTCCGGGACAGCCCGTAATGAAAAACTGTTTTTT; cdr3_aa: CASSSGTARNEKLFF
j_call: TRBJ2-3; v_call: TRBV28; clone_size: NA; d_call: TRBD1; cdr3_nt: TGTGCCAGCAGCCCAAGCGGACAGGGGACAACAGATACGCAGTATTTT; cdr3_aa: CASSPSGQGTTDTQYF
j_call: TRBJ2-7; v_call: TRBV6-5; clone_size: NA; d_call: NA; cdr3_nt: TGTGCCAGCAGGCGACATTCGGGACCAGCCTACGAGCAGTACTTC; cdr3_aa: CASRRHSGPAYEQYF